A single sample gave rise to the 29 T cell receptor beta chains below, sequenced in a study of siplizumab effects on memory and regulatory T cells. Profiling relied on immunoSEQ multiplex PCR, and the TCRdb table lists in-frame clones only, not all of them. Of tens of thousands of clones in the sample, 90% to 95% were seen once. Sequenced: CD8+ T cells sorted from blood. The receptors derive from a human donor in good health.

The V call is TRBV9, the J call TRBJ1-1; TRBD1 might be the D (6 bases). Trimming stripped 7 bases from V and 1 base from J, with 17 bases between. The germline V gene encodes CDR1 SGDLS and CDR2 YYNGEE. The CDR3 runs to 15 residues. CDR3 in amino acids: CASSRGGQKNTEAFF. CDR3 DNA: TGTGCCAGCTCGCGGGGGGGCCAAAAGAACACTGAAGCTTTCTTT.

CDR3 sequence reads: CASSLAAGIAKNIQYF. CDR3 nucleotide sequence: TGTGCCAGCAGCTTAGCGGCAGGGATAGCCAAAAACATTCAGTACTTC. The chain joins TRBV13 to TRBJ2-4; tentatively, D is TRBD1 (5 bases). Germline CDR1 PRHDT, CDR2 FYEKMQ (reference sequence). The CDR3 has 16 amino acids. Trimming stripped 1 base from V and 0 bases from J, with 10 bases between.

This sequence joins TRBV4-1 and TRBJ1-3; unclear D gene. CDR1 and CDR2 (germline): MGHRA, YSYEKL. The CDR3 has 17 amino acids. V was trimmed by 1 base and J by 1 base, leaving 14 bases between them. The CDR3: CASSQVGRVKSGNTIYF. The CDR3 bases are TGCGCCAGCAGCCAAGTGGGGAGGGTGAAATCTGGAAACACCATATATTTT.

The DNA of the CDR3 is TGCGCCAGCAGTGTGGGGGATGCTGGGGCCAACGTCCTGACTTTC. Protein product: CASSVGDAGANVLTF. The V and J genes are TRBV10-2 and TRBJ2-6, with D perhaps assigned TRBD1 or TRBD2 (5 bases each). The CDR3 consists of 15 residues. V lost 4 bases and J lost 2, with 9 bases in between. Germline V gene data show CDR1 as WSHSY and CDR2 as SAAADI.

The rearrangement joins TRBV21-1 to TRBJ1-1. TRBV21-1 has pseudogene status. The CDR3 runs 18 residues. The CDR3 protein is CASSPRGMPGLANTEAFF. The CDR3 DNA is TGTGCCAGCAGCCCCCGAGGGATGCCGGGACTGGCGAACACTGAAGCTTTCTTT.

V is TRBV5-1 and J is TRBJ2-2; D is possibly TRBD2 (6 bases). V was clipped by 4 bases and J by 0 bases, with 16 bases between them. Germline CDR1 SGHRS, CDR2 YFSETQ. CDR3 size: 17 residues. CDR3 sequence: CASSGEGEVPNTGELFF. For the CDR3, the DNA is TGCGCCAGCAGCGGGGAAGGGGAGGTTCCGAACACCGGGGAGCTGTTTTTT. Full variable domain (outside the CDR3, taken from reference TRBV5-1 and TRBJ2-2): KAGVTQTPRYLIKTRGQQVTLSCSPISGHRSVSWYQQTPGQGLQFLFEYFSETQRNKGNFPGRFSGRQFSNSRSEMNVSTLELGDSALYLCASSGEGEVPNTGELFFGEGSRLTVL.

This chain links TRBV14 with TRBJ2-2; 9 nucleotides align to TRBD1. J gave up 0 bases and V 4 bases, and 0 bases lay outside the gene matches. This CDR3 region has 15 residues. Germline-derived CDR1 and CDR2 are SGHDN and FVKESK. The CDR3 is CASSRQGANTGELFF. Written as DNA, the CDR3 is TGTGCCAGCAGCCGACAGGGGGCGAACACCGGGGAGCTGTTTTTT.

The chain couples TRBV10-3 to TRBJ1-1; maybe TRBD1 (5 bases). V shed 11 bases and J shed 4 bases, with 11 bases lying between them. The CDR3 spans 11 residues. CDR1 is ENHRY, CDR2 SYGVKD, per germline. The CDR3 nucleotides read TGTGCCTCTGCGGGGGGCACTGAAGCTTTCTTT. Translated, it gives CASAGGTEAFF.

The V gene is TRBV6-5, the J gene TRBJ1-2; 9 nucleotides align to TRBD1. The CDR3 is 15 amino acids. V shed 0 bases, J shed 1 base, and the junction held 0 bases outside the gene matches. Germline loops: CDR1 MNHEY, CDR2 SVGAGI. CDR3 sequence reads: CASSYSGQGNYGYTF. The CDR3 DNA sequence: TGTGCCAGCAGTTACTCGGGACAGGGTAACTATGGCTACACCTTC.

This clone was observed a handful of times. The gene calls are TRBV9 and TRBJ1-2; weak D call: TRBD1 (5 bases). V dropped 3 bases and J dropped 4 bases, with 25 bases sitting between them. CDR1 is SGDLS, CDR2 YYNGEE, per germline. The CDR3 extends over 18 amino acids. CDR3 nucleotides: TGTGCCAGCAGCGATAGTAGGAGGGGCTCTTTAGTAGGCTATGGCTACACCTTC. Encoded protein: CASSDSRRGSLVGYGYTF.

The chain couples TRBV7-3 to TRBJ2-7, with D possibly being TRBD1 (5 bases). The CDR3 has 14 amino acids. Germline CDR1 is SGHTA and CDR2 is FQGTGA. Trimming pared 5 bases from V and 2 bases from J, leaving 13 bases between. CDR3 amino acids: CASSQRTLTYEQYF. Here the CDR3 DNA reads TGTGCCAGCAGCCAGAGGACACTTACCTACGAGCAGTACTTC.

CDR3 residues: CASSILGGFSNQPQHF. The CDR3 region has the DNA TGTGCCAGTAGTATCCTCGGAGGGTTTAGTAATCAGCCCCAGCATTTT. The V and J genes are TRBV19 and TRBJ1-5; D uncertain. This CDR3 spans 16 amino acids. The V and J ends lost 3 bases and 4 bases respectively, with 16 bases between them. Germline loops: CDR1 LNHDA, CDR2 SQIVND (reference sequence).

The chain joins TRBV27 to TRBJ2-7, with 7 bases lining up with TRBD2. The CDR3 is made up of 15 amino acids. Trimming at V came to 3 bases and at J to 4 bases, leaving 9 bases not matched to a gene. Germline-derived CDR1 and CDR2 are MNHEY and SMNVEV (reference sequence). The CDR3 DNA is TGTGCCAGCAGTTTTGTATCGGGAGGAACTTACGAGCAGTACTTC. Translated, it gives CASSFVSGGTYEQYF.

CDR3 amino acids: CASSDRGAYTDTQYF. In nucleotides, the CDR3 is TGTGCCAGCAGTGATCGGGGGGCGTACACAGATACGCAGTATTTT. This rearrangement joins TRBV2 to TRBJ2-3; a possible D gene is TRBD2 (7 bases). Germline assignment: CDR1 SNHLY and CDR2 FYNNEI. This CDR3 has 15 amino acids. The V gene lost 3 bases and the J gene lost 2 bases, with 12 bases spanning the gap.

The chain joins TRBV6-6 to TRBJ1-2; a possible D gene is TRBD1 (6 bases). Per germline, CDR1 MNHNY and CDR2 SVGAGI (reference sequence). There are 16 residues in the CDR3. Trimming took 4 bases from V and 6 from J, leaving 21 bases between them. CDR3: CASSFRTALEGDGYTF. The CDR3 DNA sequence: TGTGCCAGCAGTTTCCGGACAGCCCTGGAAGGTGATGGCTACACCTTC.

The chain links TRBV6-5 to TRBJ2-2; D is undetermined. V lost 3 bases, J lost 5 bases, and 10 bases lay in between. Per germline, CDR1 MNHEY and CDR2 SVGAGI. The CDR3 has 14 residues. In nucleotides, the CDR3 is TGTGCCAGCAGTTATGGTTCCGGAACCGGGGAGCTGTTTTTT. This sequence encodes CASSYGSGTGELFF.

The gene calls are TRBV19 and TRBJ2-2; the D gene is possibly TRBD1 (6 bases). CDR3 length: 15 amino acids. Germline CDR1 is LNHDA and CDR2 is SQIVND (reference sequence). V gave up 7 bases and J gave up 3 bases, with 15 bases separating them. DNA for the CDR3: TGTGCCAGTACCACACAGGGAAGGGACACCGGGGAGCTGTTTTTT. As protein: CASTTQGRDTGELFF.

The gene calls are TRBV5-1 and TRBJ1-1, with 9 bases that match TRBD1. J was trimmed by 4 bases and V by 5 bases; bases with no gene match: 0. The germline V gene encodes CDR1 SGHRS and CDR2 YFSETQ. The CDR3 sequence is 12 residues long. CDR3: CASRTGGTEAFF. For the CDR3, the DNA is TGCGCCAGCAGGACAGGGGGCACTGAAGCTTTCTTT.

The chain joins TRBV5-1 to TRBJ2-7, with D perhaps TRBD2 (6 bases). CDR3 length: 14 residues. Germline V gene data show CDR1 as SGHRS and CDR2 as YFSETQ. Trimming left V 0 bases short and J 3 bases short, with 10 bases between. This CDR3 is CASSLARLDYEQYF. The CDR3 DNA is TGCGCCAGCAGCTTGGCCAGACTAGACTACGAGCAGTACTTC.

V gene TRBV5-1 combines with J gene TRBJ1-4; 11 nucleotides match TRBD1. The trim removed 2 bases at V and 6 bases at J, leaving 9 bases unmatched. Per the germline V gene, CDR1 is SGHRS and CDR2 is YFSETQ. This CDR3 region has 17 residues. CDR3 DNA sequence: TGCGCCAGCAGCTTCGATAACCGGGACAGGGGGGATGAAAAACTGTTTTTT. It translates to CASSFDNRDRGDEKLFF.

Concerning this clone itself: The sample has other DNA sequences that encode this CDR3 too. The CDR3 sequence: CASSLGYEQYF. In DNA form, the CDR3 reads TGCGCCAGCAGCTTAGGCTACGAGCAGTACTTC. The chain joins TRBV5-1 to TRBJ2-7, with no clear D. The CDR3 contains 11 residues. V shed 2 bases and J shed 3 bases, with 3 bases lying between them. The germline V gene encodes CDR1 SGHRS and CDR2 YFSETQ. Using reference TRBV5-1 and TRBJ2-7 for the parts outside the CDR3, the full variable domain is KAGVTQTPRYLIKTRGQQVTLSCSPISGHRSVSWYQQTPGQGLQFLFEYFSETQRNKGNFPGRFSGRQFSNSRSEMNVSTLELGDSALYLCASSLGYEQYFGPGTRLTVT.

This chain connects TRBV5-1 to TRBJ2-2; D not resolved. Germline CDR1 and CDR2: SGHRS and YFSETQ. CDR3 length equals 12 residues. V was trimmed by 0 bases and J by 6 bases, leaving 3 bases between them. Written as DNA, the CDR3 is TGCGCCAGCAGCTTGGTATCCGGGGAGCTGTTTTTT. This translates into CASSLVSGELFF.

J is TRBJ2-5 and V is TRBV5-1, with TRBD1 identical over 8 bases. CDR3 size: 17 residues. J was trimmed by 4 bases and V by 2 bases; bases with no gene match: 13. The germline gives CDR1 SGHRS, CDR2 YFSETQ. The DNA of the CDR3 is TGCGCCAGCAGCTTATTTTCAGGACAGGGTATCGGAGAGACCCAGTACTTC. Translating it yields CASSLFSGQGIGETQYF.

The CDR3 DNA reads as TGTGCCAGCAGCTTGGACAGGGTCTACGAGCAGTACTTC. Translated, it gives CASSLDRVYEQYF. The rearrangement links TRBV5-4 to TRBJ2-5; a weak D match, TRBD1 (6 bases). TRBJ2-7 explains the end of the DNA better; the J call may be wrong. The CDR3 is 13 residues long. Per the germline V gene, CDR1 is SGHNT and CDR2 is YYREEE (reference sequence).

The chain is built from TRBV27 and TRBJ2-3; 8 bases match TRBD1. The CDR3 spans 15 residues. Germline CDR1 and CDR2: MNHEY and SMNVEV (reference sequence). The trim removed 8 bases at V and 0 bases at J, leaving 7 bases unmatched. The DNA of the CDR3 is TGTGCCAGCCGACGACAGGGGACTAGCACAGATACGCAGTATTTT. This sequence encodes CASRRQGTSTDTQYF.

This clone is a singleton in its sample. The chain recombines TRBV15 with TRBJ2-1; D is possibly TRBD1 or TRBD2 (6 bases each). CDR3 size: 14 residues. V dropped 4 bases and J dropped 5 bases, with 12 bases sitting between them. Germline V CDR1 and CDR2: LNHNV, YYDKDF (reference sequence). This CDR3 is CATSTGGPHNEQFF. CDR3 in DNA: TGTGCCACCAGCACCGGGGGCCCCCACAATGAGCAGTTCTTC.

This chain connects TRBV30 to TRBJ2-1; D is unclear. V was cut by 2 bases and J by 3 bases, with 5 bases left in between. The CDR3 contains 12 residues. Per the germline V gene, CDR1 is GTSNPN and CDR2 is SVGIG (reference sequence). CDR3 DNA sequence: TGTGCCTGGAGTCCCAGCTACAATGAGCAGTTCTTC. It encodes CAWSPSYNEQFF. The variable domain in full, completed from reference TRBV30 and TRBJ2-1, reads SQTIHQWPATLVQPVGSPLSLECTVEGTSNPNLYWYRQAAGRGLQLLFYSVGIGQISSEVPQNLSASRPQDRQFILSSKKLLLSDSGFYLCAWSPSYNEQFFGPGTRLTVL.

The chain uses TRBV7-6 and TRBJ2-7, with 11 nucleotides matching TRBD1. This CDR3 is 14 amino acids long. Germline V gene data show CDR1 as SGHVS and CDR2 as FNYEAQ. V was clipped by 4 bases and J by 5 bases; unmatched bases: 4. The CDR3 DNA is TGTGCCAGCAGCTCGGGACAGGGGGTCAACGAGCAGTACTTC. As protein: CASSSGQGVNEQYF.

The genes are TRBV4-2 and TRBJ2-5; 8 bases agree with TRBD1. The trim removed 0 bases at V and 5 bases at J, leaving 8 bases unmatched. There are 16 residues in the CDR3. In germline, CDR1 is LGHNA, CDR2 YNFKEQ. The CDR3 coding sequence is TGTGCCAGCAGCCAAGATTTACCAGGGGGCATGGAGACCCAGTACTTC. It translates to CASSQDLPGGMETQYF.